This T cell receptor (beta chain) was sequenced for a study of cytomegalovirus exposure and HLA in healthy donors. About the study: Out of about 190 million T cells, an earlier analysis found some 110 million unique TCR beta sequences in total. Study findings and constraints: Researchers counted around 170 TCR beta chains as cytomegalovirus-associated. The only immune exposure information that was available was CMV serostatus. Roughly even sequencing depth across donors was the assumption behind the presence/absence analyses.

As regards this clone: Its antigen is undetermined.

Per germline, CDR1 MNHEY and CDR2 SMNVEV (reference sequence). The CDR3 extends over 14 amino acids. V lost 8 bases to trimming and J lost 6 bases, with 17 bases between them. The PCR contained 60 Vbeta and 13 Jbeta primers. Using immunoSEQ multiplex PCR, the repertoire was profiled, and TCRdb retains in-frame clones only, with some absent. This sample yields about 120,000 clones, of which around 63% are seen a single time; less than 12% belongs to the top ten. This chain uses TRBV27 with TRBJ2-1; D might be TRBD2 (6 bases). The TCR sequence derives from a man between 40 and 49 years old in good health and CMV-seropositive. The sequencing sample was made of PBMCs. The DNA of the CDR3 is TGTGCCAGCCGACTAGTAATATCTCTCAATGAGCAGTTCTTC. Its protein is CASRLVISLNEQFF.